This is a list of T cell receptor beta chains from one sample in a study of T cell repertoires in cytomegalovirus infection. TCRdb fed the reads into MiXCR, producing one record per CDR3 protein. This table holds about 51,000 distinct CDR3 sequences, roughly 20% found once. No antigen has been identified for these receptors. The sample here was CD8+ T cells from cultured PBMCs, taken from culture after CMV antigen stimulation. The receptors were gathered from a human donor in good health (CMV status not recorded). Some clones in this sample may be carry-over from other donors' samples. The CDR3 runs from the conserved cysteine through the conserved F or W. D genes are given only for firm matches. Expanded clones are given a class, and other clones once, few, many or no size at all.

d_call	j_call	clone_size	v_call	cdr3_aa	cdr3_nt
-	TRBJ2-6	many	TRBV6-5	CASSYGTPGANVLTF	TGTGCCAGCAGTTACGGTACCCCTGGGGCCAACGTCCTGACTTTC
-	TRBJ1-5	-	TRBV11-2	CASSLRGASNQPQHF	TGTGCCAGCAGCTTACGGGGGGCTAGCAATCAGCCCCAGCATTTT
-	TRBJ1-1	-	TRBV6-1	CASSALDSDTEAFF	TGTGCCAGCAGTGCCTTGGACAGCGACACTGAAGCTTTCTTT
-	TRBJ2-7	-	TRBV7-2	CASSPSPTSSYEQYF	TGTGCCAGCAGCCCCTCTCCGACTAGCTCCTACGAGCAGTACTTC
-	TRBJ2-1	few	TRBV4-3	CASSQDPRDEQFF	TGCGCCAGCAGCCAAGATCCGCGAGATGAGCAGTTCTTC
-	TRBJ2-1	few	TRBV6-6	CASSWGGAYNEQFF	TGTGCCAGCAGCTGGGGGGGGGCTTACAATGAGCAGTTCTTC
TRBD1	TRBJ1-5	many	TRBV7-2	CASSYVTGNSNQPQHF	TGTGCCAGCAGCTACGTGACAGGGAATAGCAATCAGCCCCAGCATTTT
-	TRBJ2-5	-	TRBV29-1	CSVEGWDGQETQYF	TGCAGCGTTGAAGGATGGGACGGACAAGAGACCCAGTACTTC
-	TRBJ1-5	-	TRBV12-3/TRBV12-4	CASRPPGPINQPQHF	TGTGCCAGCAGGCCCCCGGGACCCATCAATCAGCCCCAGCATTTT
-	TRBJ2-2	few	TRBV7-2	CASSPDTGELFF	TGTGCCAGCAGCCCAGACACCGGGGAGCTGTTTTTT
-	TRBJ2-1	few	TRBV2	CASSRTSYNEQFF	TGTGCCAGCAGTAGGACGAGTTACAATGAGCAGTTCTTC
-	TRBJ1-5	-	TRBV19	CASSPLDYQPQHF	TGTGCCAGTAGTCCCTTGGACTATCAGCCCCAGCATTTT
TRBD2	TRBJ2-1	few	TRBV28	CATLGLAYNEQFF	TGTGCCACCTTGGGACTAGCGTACAATGAGCAGTTCTTC
TRBD2	TRBJ2-1	-	TRBV28	CASNPSGSNEQFF	TGTGCCAGCAATCCTAGCGGGAGTAATGAGCAGTTCTTC
-	TRBJ1-4	-	TRBV7-9	CASSTPGSFNEKLFF	TGTGCCAGCAGCACCCCTGGAAGCTTTAATGAAAAACTGTTTTTT
-	TRBJ2-1	-	TRBV19	CASSIGRPYNEQFF	TGTGCCAGTAGTATAGGACGGCCCTACAATGAGCAGTTCTTC
-	TRBJ1-5	few	TRBV28	CASSLVTVNQPQHF	TGTGCCAGCAGTCTAGTGACAGTCAATCAGCCCCAGCATTTT
-	TRBJ2-4	-	TRBV7-9	CASSLGPDSVAKNIQYF	TGTGCCAGCAGCTTAGGTCCGGACAGTGTAGCCAAAAACATTCAGTACTTC
-	TRBJ2-7	few	TRBV7-9	CASSPPRQGGAHEQYF	TGTGCCAGCAGCCCACCCCGGCAGGGGGGGGCTCACGAGCAGTACTTC
TRBD2	TRBJ2-7	-	TRBV27	CASSLFAGDYEQYF	TGTGCCAGCAGTTTATTTGCGGGGGACTACGAGCAGTACTTC
-	TRBJ1-1	-	TRBV27	CASSLSTRTNTEAFF	TGTGCCAGCAGTTTATCGACCAGGACGAACACTGAAGCTTTCTTT
-	TRBJ2-7	few	TRBV5-5	CASSARTEHEQYF	TGTGCCAGCAGCGCACGGACGGAACACGAGCAGTACTTC
-	TRBJ1-2	-	TRBV9	CASSGAQGQRNYGYTF	TGTGCCAGCAGCGGAGCTCAGGGACAAAGGAACTATGGCTACACCTTC
TRBD1	TRBJ2-5	few	TRBV12-3/TRBV12-4	CASGPGESGTATESDQETQYF	TGTGCCAGCGGCCCCGGCGAGTCCGGGACAGCAACCGAATCCGACCAAGAGACCCAGTACTTC
-	TRBJ1-5	-	TRBV6-2/TRBV6-3	CASSYTDAGNQPQHF	TGTGCCAGCAGCTATACAGATGCTGGCAATCAGCCCCAGCATTTT
-	TRBJ2-1	few	TRBV7-2	CASSAGLPSYNEQFF	TGTGCCAGCAGCGCCGGACTGCCTTCCTACAATGAGCAGTTCTTC
TRBD2	TRBJ2-7	-	TRBV6-6	CASSRGLAVEQYF	TGTGCCAGCAGCCGGGGACTAGCCGTCGAGCAGTACTTC
TRBD1	TRBJ1-5	few	TRBV4-1	CASSQGQGAFQPQHF	TGCGCCAGCAGCCAGGGACAGGGGGCATTTCAGCCCCAGCATTTT
-	TRBJ2-1	-	TRBV20-1	CSARGGGDEQFF	TGCAGTGCTAGGGGTGGTGGCGATGAGCAGTTCTTC
TRBD2	TRBJ2-1	few	TRBV7-2	CAITRAGNEQFF	TGTGCCATAACCAGAGCGGGGAATGAGCAGTTCTTC
TRBD1	TRBJ2-7	-	TRBV9	CASSVEGQDYYEQYF	TGTGCCAGCAGCGTAGAGGGACAGGACTACTACGAGCAGTACTTC
-	TRBJ2-1	few	TRBV9	CASSLEVGGPYNEQFF	TGTGCCAGCAGCCTAGAGGTGGGGGGGCCTTACAATGAGCAGTTCTTC
-	TRBJ2-3	-	TRBV7-9	CASSTTGVAPMYF	TGTGCCAGCAGCACCACGGGGGTAGCGCCTATGTATTTT
TRBD1	TRBJ2-7	few	TRBV7-8	CASSIGQGREQYF	TGTGCCAGCAGCATCGGACAGGGTAGAGAGCAGTACTTC
-	TRBJ2-7	-	TRBV4-1	CASSQDSADARGQYF	TGCGCCAGCAGCCAAGATTCGGCGGACGCCCGCGGACAGTACTTC